This T cell receptor (beta chain) stems from a study of STAT3 mutations in large granular lymphocyte leukemia. Whole-study context: Roughly half of the longitudinally sequenced T-LGLL patients carried detectable canonical activating STAT3 mutations.

The CDR3 runs 12 residues. Germline values: CDR1 MNHNY, CDR2 SVGAGI (reference sequence). The ends were cut back, 3 bases at V and 5 bases at J, with 6 bases in the middle. Details on this clone: The antigen is undetermined.

Study findings and constraints: Persisting codominant clonotypes may have hidden a small pathogenic clone. In T-cell large granular lymphocyte leukemia, about half of patients showed multiple immunodominant subclonotypes.

Around 41,000 productive templates were obtained per sample on average. Assay used: immunoSEQ multiplex PCR; TCRdb lists only in-frame clones, some missing. The sample consists of approximately 27,000 clones, more than 60% of them appearing once. This TCR was sampled from a woman between 50 and 59 years old with T-cell large granular lymphocyte leukemia. Some clones in this sample may be carry-over from other donors' samples. The source material was peripheral blood mononuclear cells. J is TRBJ2-3 and V is TRBV6-6; no reliable D call. The CDR3 sequence: CASSYGLDTQYF. Written as DNA, the CDR3 is TGTGCCAGCAGTTATGGGTTAGATACGCAGTATTTT.